This entry is about one T cell receptor beta chain. Germline V CDR1 and CDR2: MNHNY, SVGAGI (reference sequence). V lost 6 bases, J lost 11 bases, and 9 bases stayed unmatched. The CDR3 sequence is 15 residues long. PCR primers comprised 60 Vbeta and 13 Jbeta primers. Profiling relied on immunoSEQ multiplex PCR, and the TCRdb table lists in-frame clones only, not all of them. The sample carries some 200,000 clones, 82% recorded once. This sample is part of a study of cytomegalovirus exposure and HLA in healthy donors. This receptor was identified in a woman in her forties in good health and CMV-seronegative. The sample taken for sequencing was PBMCs. The chain is built from TRBV6-6 and TRBJ2-2; 13 positions match TRBD2. Here the CDR3 DNA reads TGTGCCAGCAGCGAGACCCGGACTAGCGGGAGAGAGCTGTTTTTT. Translation gives CASSETRTSGRELFF.